One and the same sample provided the 18 T cell receptor beta chains below, sequenced in a study of blood T cell repertoires in COVID-19 (dated by TCRdb to 2019 to 2021). The receptor library was made with the immunoSEQ multiplex PCR assay. TCRdb took this table from immuneACCESS and kept in-frame rearrangements with V and J called. Such tables lack part of the clones; where checked against another copy, unresolved V genes explain under half of the gap, and the rest is unexplained. Across this sample there are under 350,000 clones, with around 85% seen only once. Of the sample, around 4% is held by the ten largest clones. What was sequenced was PBMCs or T cells enriched from blood (not recorded which). The receptors were gathered from a woman aged 35 to 49 with acute COVID-19.

The V gene is TRBV7-2, the J gene TRBJ1-1; 7 bases are a match to TRBD1. CDR1 is SGHTA, CDR2 FQGNSA, per germline. CDR3 length: 13 residues. With V trimmed by 5 bases and J by 4 bases, 4 bases remained unmatched. The CDR3 reads CASSRPGGTEAFF. The CDR3, as DNA: TGTGCCAGCAGCCGACCAGGGGGCACTGAAGCTTTCTTT.

V usage is TRBV18 and J usage is TRBJ1-3; D not resolved. CDR3 size: 15 residues. From germline, CDR1 is KGHSH and CDR2 LQKENI. Trimming pared 2 bases from V and 2 bases from J, leaving 10 bases between. CDR3 sequence (DNA): TGTGCCAGCTCACCAAAGGAGTCTACTGGAAACACCATATATTTT. It is translated as CASSPKESTGNTIYF.

The chain carries TRBV19 and TRBJ1-4, with D possibly matching TRBD1 (6 bases). Trimming shortened V by 6 bases and J by 4 bases, and 9 bases separated the two germline ends. Germline CDR1 and CDR2: LNHDA and SQIVND (reference sequence). CDR3 length: 13 residues. The CDR3 bases are TGTGCCAGTAGCGACAGGAGTAATGAAAAACTGTTTTTT. This codes for CASSDRSNEKLFF.

V is TRBV7-9 and J is TRBJ1-1, with D possibly matching TRBD1 (5 bases). The CDR3 consists of 15 residues. Trimming cost V 3 bases and J 7 bases, with 18 bases left between them. Germline values: CDR1 SEHNR, CDR2 FQNEAQ (reference sequence). The CDR3 sequence is CASSFSADGGIEAFF. The CDR3 DNA is TGTGCCAGCAGCTTTTCTGCCGATGGGGGGATTGAAGCTTTCTTT.

This clone has only one observation. V gene TRBV24-1 combines with J gene TRBJ2-1, with 8 bases aligning to TRBD2. V was clipped by 6 bases and J by 5 bases; unmatched bases: 14. The CDR3 is 17 amino acids. The germline gives CDR1 KGHDR, CDR2 SFDVKD. This CDR3 is CATSSTSGALGNNEQFF. In DNA, the CDR3 is TGTGCCACCAGTTCAACTAGCGGAGCACTGGGAAACAATGAGCAGTTCTTC.

The rearrangement joins TRBV6-1 to TRBJ1-4, with 7 positions matching TRBD1. The germline gives CDR1 MNHNS, CDR2 SASEGT. This CDR3 has 14 residues. Trimming cost V 1 base and J 7 bases; bases outside gene matches: 3. The CDR3 coding sequence is TGTGCCAGCAGTGAAGGGGGACAGCCTGAAAAACTGTTTTTT. It encodes CASSEGGQPEKLFF.

This chain joins TRBV19 and TRBJ2-7; maybe TRBD1 (6 bases). Germline CDR1 LNHDA, CDR2 SQIVND (reference sequence). This CDR3 is 14 amino acids long. V was cut by 3 bases and J by 1 base, with 10 bases left in between. The DNA for the CDR3 is TGTGCCAGTAGTATTTCTCAGGGGTCCTACGAGCAGTACTTC. This codes for CASSISQGSYEQYF. The full variable domain, rest sourced from reference TRBV19 and TRBJ2-7, is DGGITQSPKYLFRKEGQNVTLSCEQNLNHDAMYWYRQDPGQGLRLIYYSQIVNDFQKGDIAEGYSVSREKKESFPLTVTSAQKNPTAFYLCASSISQGSYEQYFGPGTRLTVT.

The chain couples TRBV9 to TRBJ2-1, with 8 positions matching TRBD2. Trimming cost V 3 bases and J 4 bases; bases outside gene matches: 6. Looked up from germline, CDR1 is SGDLS and CDR2 is YYNGEE. CDR3 length equals 15 residues. The CDR3 reads CASSGLAGLYNEQFF. CDR3 bases: TGTGCCAGCAGCGGATTAGCGGGGCTATACAATGAGCAGTTCTTC.

The CDR3 reads CASSAGFSTIYF. As DNA, the CDR3 is TGTGCCAGCAGTGCAGGGTTTTCCACCATATATTTT. The chain carries TRBV28 and TRBJ1-3, with D tentatively TRBD1 (5 bases). The CDR3 contains 12 residues. Trimming cost V 5 bases and J 9 bases, with 11 bases left between them. The V gene's germline CDR1 is MDHEN and CDR2 SYDVKM. The complete variable domain, with remaining parts taken from reference TRBV28 and TRBJ1-3, reads DVKVTQSSRYLVKRTGEKVFLECVQDMDHENMFWYRQDPGLGLRLIYFSYDVKMKEKGDIPEGYSVSREKKERFSLILESASTNQTSMYLCASSAGFSTIYFGEGSWLTVV.

The chain has TRBV28 and TRBJ1-1, with 7 bases lining up with TRBD1. The germline V gene encodes CDR1 MDHEN and CDR2 SYDVKM. CDR3 length: 14 residues. The ends lost 5 bases at V and 3 bases at J; junction bases unmatched: 6. CDR3 in DNA: TGTGCCAGCAGTGCCGGGACAGACTACACTGAAGCTTTCTTT. It is translated as CASSAGTDYTEAFF.

V is TRBV3-1 (or the pseudogene TRBV3-2) and J is TRBJ1-1; D uncertain. From germline, CDR1 is LGHDT and CDR2 YNNKEL (reference sequence). The germline V and J ends were trimmed by 2 bases and 5 bases, with 9 bases remaining between them. The CDR3 sequence is 13 residues long. The CDR3 DNA is TGTGCCAGCAGCCAATTTACAGCTACTGAAGCTTTCTTT. Its translation: CASSQFTATEAFF.

This clone came up once. The J gene is TRBJ2-7, the V gene TRBV25-1, with 9 bases fitting TRBD2. This CDR3 is 15 amino acids long. Germline values: CDR1 MGHDK, CDR2 SYGVNS. J was trimmed by 2 bases and V by 7 bases; bases with no gene match: 9. This CDR3 reads CASKKAGGPTYEQYF. The CDR3 nucleotides read TGTGCCAGCAAAAAAGCGGGAGGACCTACCTACGAGCAGTACTTC.

The rearrangement joins TRBV7-9 to TRBJ1-4; perhaps TRBD1 as D (6 bases). CDR3 length: 15 amino acids. Trimming removed 5 bases at V and 3 bases at J, with 13 bases between. Germline CDR1 reads SEHNR; CDR2 reads FQNEAQ (reference sequence). CDR3 sequence reads: CASSANRAPNEKLFF. In DNA, the CDR3 is TGTGCCAGCAGCGCAAACAGGGCGCCTAATGAAAAACTGTTTTTT.

The chain links TRBV4-1 to TRBJ1-5, with 9 bases matching TRBD1. The CDR3 has 15 residues. J was trimmed by 7 bases and V by 0 bases; bases with no gene match: 4. The V gene's germline CDR1 is MGHRA and CDR2 YSYEKL. CDR3 sequence: CASSQDQGTGQPQHF. The DNA for the CDR3 is TGCGCCAGCAGCCAAGATCAGGGGACAGGGCAGCCCCAGCATTTT.

The chain links TRBV2 to TRBJ2-7, with 8 positions matching TRBD1. Germline V gives CDR1 SNHLY, CDR2 FYNNEI. V shed 4 bases, J shed 2 bases, and the junction held 4 bases outside the gene matches. The CDR3 consists of 14 residues. CDR3 bases: TGTGCCAGCAGTGGGACAGGGTCCGCCTACGAGCAGTACTTC. This sequence encodes CASSGTGSAYEQYF.

This sequence joins TRBV5-6 and TRBJ1-1, with D perhaps TRBD1 (5 bases). The CDR3 spans 11 residues. The germline CDR1 and CDR2 sequences are SGHDT and YYEEEE. Trimming took 4 bases from V and 12 from J, leaving 13 bases between them. For the CDR3, the DNA is TGTGCCAGCAGCCATCGGGACTCCCCTTTCTTT. Protein: CASSHRDSPFF.

The chain is built from TRBV6-2 or TRBV6-3 and TRBJ2-2; TRBD1 is a possible D gene (6 bases). Germline CDR1 reads MNHEY; CDR2 reads SVGEGT. Trimming removed 2 bases from V and 6 bases from J, with 13 bases in between. The CDR3 totals 15 residues. CDR3 protein: CASSYGLQGAGELFF. Here the CDR3 DNA reads TGTGCCAGCAGTTACGGGTTACAGGGAGCCGGGGAGCTGTTTTTT.

V and J are TRBV6-2 or TRBV6-3 and TRBJ1-2; TRBD1 might be the D (5 bases). The CDR3 sequence is 14 residues long. V was trimmed by 7 bases and J by 6 bases, leaving 18 bases between them. CDR1 is MNHEY, CDR2 SVGEGT, per germline. The CDR3, as DNA: TGTGCCAGCACCCCCGGCAGGGAAGGCAATGGCTACACCTTC. Translating gives CASTPGREGNGYTF.